What follows is one T cell receptor (beta chain) and its context. This record belongs to a study of blood T cell repertoires in COVID-19. Study-level information: From the United States, Italy and Spain came samples of acute and convalescent COVID-19. PBMCs, B-cell-depleted T cells, or T cells were the source of the cDNA or gDNA that made up the material.

V gave up 5 bases and J gave up 6 bases; unmatched junction bases: 8. Germline values: CDR1 SEHNR, CDR2 FQNEAQ (reference sequence). The CDR3 extends over 17 amino acids. How the authors handled the data: By means of reference gene primer amplification, nucleated cell counts were estimated. Sequencing was performed with immunoSEQ multiplex PCR; in TCRdb, only in-frame clones are kept and a portion is missing. For V, J and clone size, that table is used; D and trimming come from the DNA. The sample carries about 54,000 clones, around nine tenths recorded once. The sequence was obtained from a human donor in a cohort sampled during active COVID-19. The sequencing input was peripheral blood. The chain joins TRBV7-9 to TRBJ2-2; 14 bases agree with TRBD2. The CDR3, as DNA: TGTGCCAGCAGCACAGGACTAGCGGGAGGATCGGCCGGGGAGCTGTTTTTT. Translated, it gives CASSTGLAGGSAGELFF.